Listed below are T cell receptor beta chains from one sample, sequenced in a study of T cells after yellow fever vaccination. Via MiXCR, TCRdb re-called the 5' RACE reads, giving one row per CDR3 protein. The table includes 500,000 to 650,000 distinct CDR3 sequences, approximately 16% detected once. The starting material was PBMCs, obtained around 5 days after the first yellow fever vaccination. These receptors came from a man aged 18 to 29 who received the YFV17D yellow fever vaccine. Both conserved end residues are part of each CDR3. The D gene is left open where the match is weak. Size tells how often a clone was seen (once, few, many) or the class of an expanded clone, and some rows leave it out.

D,size,J,V,CDR3,DNA
TRBD1,many,TRBJ2-3,TRBV24-1,CATSDLTGESTDTQYF,TGTGCCACCAGTGATTTGACAGGGGAAAGCACAGATACGCAGTATTTT
TRBD1,-,TRBJ2-7,TRBV20-1,CSARGTGGLDEQYF,TGCAGTGCTAGGGGGACAGGGGGCTTAGACGAGCAGTACTTC
-,-,TRBJ1-2,TRBV4-1,CASSQDNRVEGYTF,TGCGCCAGCAGCCAAGACAACAGGGTTGAGGGCTACACCTTC
TRBD1,-,TRBJ2-7,TRBV7-2,CASSSDRGLYEQYF,TGTGCCAGCAGCTCCGACAGGGGTCTCTACGAGCAGTACTTC
-,many,TRBJ1-2,TRBV4-3,CASSSYEGYGYTF,TGCGCCAGCAGCTCGTACGAGGGTTATGGCTACACCTTC
-,once,TRBJ2-2,TRBV4-1,CASSQVGAGLNTGELFF,TGCGCCAGCAGCCAAGTGGGTGCCGGGTTGAACACCGGGGAGCTGTTTTTT
-,few,TRBJ1-2,TRBV10-3,CAISGGTGQRLTYTF,TGTGCCATCAGTGGAGGGACTGGACAGAGGCTCACCTACACCTTC
TRBD2,-,TRBJ2-7,TRBV7-2,CASSSQESGGPGEQYF,TGTGCCAGCAGCTCCCAGGAGTCGGGGGGGCCTGGCGAGCAGTACTTC
-,few,TRBJ2-7,TRBV20-1,CSARKGQGGYEQYF,TGCAGTGCTAGAAAGGGCCAGGGGGGCTACGAGCAGTACTTC
-,many,TRBJ1-6,TRBV12-3/TRBV12-4,CASSFDPARGNSPLHF,TGTGCCAGCAGTTTCGACCCGGCCAGAGGGAATTCACCCCTCCACTTT
-,-,TRBJ2-7,TRBV7-8,CASSSGGTKKYEQYF,TGTGCCAGCAGCTCCGGCGGGACAAAAAAATACGAGCAGTACTTC
TRBD1,few,TRBJ2-5,TRBV4-1,CASSLDLGLIGTGDQETQYF,TGCGCCAGCAGCCTCGACTTGGGACTGATCGGGACAGGGGACCAAGAGACCCAGTACTTC
TRBD2,few,TRBJ2-3,TRBV10-3,CAISGDMTSGGLGDTQYF,TGTGCCATCAGTGGTGATATGACTAGCGGGGGATTGGGGGATACGCAGTATTTT
-,-,TRBJ1-4,TRBV5-4,CASSSDGRGVNLFF,TGTGCCAGCAGCTCTGACGGCCGCGGGGTAAACCTGTTTTTT
TRBD2,-,TRBJ2-1,TRBV6-2/TRBV6-3,CASSYMSGGYNEQFF,TGTGCCAGCAGTTACATGTCGGGGGGCTACAATGAGCAGTTCTTC
TRBD2,-,TRBJ2-7,TRBV7-2,CASSLVTGGAYEQYF,TGTGCCAGCAGCTTAGTGACGGGAGGCGCCTACGAGCAGTACTTC
-,-,TRBJ1-6,TRBV2,CASSRIQDSPLHF,TGTGCCAGCAGTCGCATTCAGGATTCACCCCTCCACTTT
-,-,TRBJ2-2,TRBV20-1,CCARDLGQPNTGELFF,TGCTGTGCTAGAGATCTCGGACAGCCAAACACCGGGGAGCTGTTTTTT
-,-,TRBJ2-2,TRBV5-1,CASSRTETTGELFF,TGCGCCAGCAGCAGAACAGAAACAACCGGGGAGCTGTTTTTT
-,-,TRBJ1-2,TRBV4-3,CASSQDHGGDYGYTF,TGCGCCAGCAGCCAAGATCATGGGGGAGACTATGGCTACACCTTC
-,-,TRBJ2-5,TRBV25-1,CASSKTVAKTQYF,TGTGCCAGCAGTAAAACGGTCGCGAAGACCCAGTACTTC
TRBD1,-,TRBJ1-5,TRBV5-4,CASSSGTGPNQPQHF,TGTGCCAGCAGCTCCGGGACAGGGCCTAATCAGCCCCAGCATTTT
TRBD1,once,TRBJ1-1,TRBV7-3,CASSFLPLQTGGTEAFF,TGTGCCAGCAGCTTCCTACCCCTTCAAACAGGGGGCACTGAAGCTTTCTTT
-,-,TRBJ1-1,TRBV4-3,CASSQNRGLGAFF,TGCGCCAGCAGCCAAAACCGGGGGTTAGGTGCTTTCTTT
-,few,TRBJ1-6,TRBV4-1,CASSQDSVGLSPLHF,TGCGCCAGCAGCCAAGACTCGGTGGGTTTATCACCCCTCCACTTT
-,many,TRBJ2-2,TRBV12-3/TRBV12-4,CASSFVRTGELFF,TGTGCCAGCAGTTTTGTGAGGACCGGGGAGCTGTTTTTT
-,-,TRBJ2-5,TRBV21-1,CASSTGTNRQETQYF,TGTGCCAGCAGCACCGGGACTAACAGACAAGAGACCCAGTACTTC
-,-,TRBJ2-6,TRBV7-9,CASSRSVLGANVLTF,TGTGCCAGCAGCAGGTCGGTCCTCGGGGCCAACGTCCTGACTTTC
TRBD2,many,TRBJ2-1,TRBV10-3,CAIRRTSGDNEQFF,TGTGCCATCAGGAGGACTAGCGGGGACAATGAGCAGTTCTTC
-,-,TRBJ2-3,TRBV20-1,CSAREGGPTDTQYF,TGCAGTGCTAGGGAAGGAGGCCCCACAGATACGCAGTATTTT
-,-,TRBJ1-1,TRBV15,CATSSAYMRSDSEAFF,TGTGCCACCAGCAGCGCCTATATGAGGAGCGATTCTGAAGCTTTCTTT
-,few,TRBJ1-1,TRBV7-8,CASSLEVSTAEAFF,TGTGCCAGCAGCTTAGAAGTGTCGACGGCTGAAGCTTTCTTT
TRBD1,-,TRBJ2-1,TRBV20-1,CSAGGTGYNEQFF,TGCAGTGCGGGCGGGACAGGATACAATGAGCAGTTCTTC
-,-,TRBJ2-3,TRBV20-1,CSVKIMESTDTQYF,TGCAGTGTTAAGATTATGGAGAGCACAGATACGCAGTATTTT
-,many,TRBJ2-5,TRBV28,CASSSGVYETQYF,TGTGCCAGCAGTTCCGGGGTCTATGAGACCCAGTACTTC
-,few,TRBJ1-5,TRBV5-1,CASSLDGLTGSQPQHF,TGCGCCAGCAGCTTGGACGGACTCACGGGAAGCCAGCCCCAGCATTTT
-,-,TRBJ1-3,TRBV6-5,CASSSVRQLSGNTIYF,TGTGCCAGCAGTTCCGTCCGACAGCTCTCTGGAAACACCATATATTTT
TRBD2,-,TRBJ2-1,TRBV6-1,CASSELAGGDYNEQFF,TGTGCCAGCAGTGAACTAGCGGGGGGCGACTACAATGAGCAGTTCTTC
-,few,TRBJ2-1,TRBV12-5,CASGYGVNEQFF,TGTGCTAGTGGTTATGGGGTAAATGAGCAGTTCTTC
-,few,TRBJ2-1,TRBV30,CARTLGTNNEQFF,TGTGCCCGGACTCTGGGGACAAACAATGAGCAGTTCTTC
TRBD2,few,TRBJ2-1,TRBV27,CASSLLAGVNAGEQFF,TGTGCCAGCAGTTTATTAGCGGGGGTAAACGCGGGGGAGCAGTTCTTC
-,once,TRBJ2-5,TRBV20-1,CSAFQETQYF,TGCAGTGCTTTCCAAGAGACCCAGTACTTC
-,-,TRBJ2-5,TRBV6-5,CASSYSPYQETQYF,TGTGCCAGCAGTTATTCTCCGTACCAAGAGACCCAGTACTTC
TRBD2,-,TRBJ2-5,TRBV30,CAWSVSSGGGETQYF,TGTGCCTGGAGTGTGTCTAGCGGGGGAGGGGAGACCCAGTACTTC
TRBD2,-,TRBJ2-1,TRBV13,CASRKAGGRYNEQFF,TGTGCCAGCAGAAAAGCGGGGGGGCGGTACAATGAGCAGTTCTTC
TRBD1,-,TRBJ1-1,TRBV19,CASRLRDRGLGTEAFF,TGTGCCAGTAGACTCCGGGACAGGGGGCTAGGAACTGAAGCTTTCTTT